This is a list of T cell receptor beta chains from one sample in a study of shared clonotypes between healthy human individuals. Sequenced by immunoSEQ multiplex PCR; TCRdb stores in-frame clones only, minus some. Among about 980,000 clones listed, around three quarters were seen once. The specimen was memory CD4+ T cells sorted from blood. The origin of the receptors is a man aged 18 to 30 in good health. The CDR3 runs from the conserved cysteine through the conserved F or W. Clone size is shown for a subset of rows, as once, few, many or a class of expanded clone.

size: NA; V: TRBV2; CDR3: CASSDWSTDTQYF
size: NA; V: TRBV9; CDR3: CASSAREGSTEAFF
size: NA; V: TRBV4-1; CDR3: CASSRTSMNTEAFF
size: few; V: TRBV30; CDR3: CAWGGLAGAEQFF
size: NA; V: TRBV30; CDR3: CAWTGYSMGELFF
size: NA; V: TRBV5-1; CDR3: CASSSEGVMNTEAFF
size: NA; V: TRBV9; CDR3: CASSVDPGLNSPLHF
size: NA; V: TRBV28; CDR3: CASSPTGQGYEQYF
size: NA; V: TRBV28; CDR3: CASSRIDRDNQPQHF
size: NA; V: TRBV7-6; CDR3: CASSLTLQGNTEAFF
size: NA; V: TRBV6-1; CDR3: CASIEGLLSSGNTIYF
size: NA; V: TRBV5-8; CDR3: CASLVGGLTHTQYF
size: NA; V: TRBV30; CDR3: CAWSKINNEQFF
size: NA; V: TRBV29-1; CDR3: CSGTGMGGYTF
size: once; V: TRBV29-1; CDR3: CSGVRERYGEQYF
size: NA; V: TRBV7-2; CDR3: CASSLVGFSYEQYF
size: NA; V: TRBV18; CDR3: CASSPPPEGETQYF
size: NA; V: TRBV11-2; CDR3: CASSLARGDQPQHF
size: many; V: TRBV7-2; CDR3: CASSPRGGLNSPLHF
size: NA; V: TRBV7-2; CDR3: CASSLGAGLNSPLHF
size: NA; V: TRBV28; CDR3: CASSSGGSSGNTIYF
size: once; V: TRBV15; CDR3: CATSRGGARGNTEAFF
size: NA; V: TRBV25-1; CDR3: CASESGGNTDTQYF
size: few; V: TRBV4-3; CDR3: CASSQDRLFYEQYF
size: NA; V: TRBV7-9; CDR3: CASSRRGDYGYTF
size: NA; V: TRBV15; CDR3: CATSRDRPTDRGLTGELFF
size: NA; V: TRBV2; CDR3: CASSAGPGYNYGYTF
size: few; V: TRBV4-3; CDR3: CASSQDLSGTSGRKTYEQYF
size: NA; V: TRBV19; CDR3: CASTDRGHEQYF
size: NA; V: TRBV30; CDR3: CAWRHPPGTGSYEQYF
size: NA; V: TRBV6-5; CDR3: CASSSADREVRELFF
size: NA; V: TRBV6-4; CDR3: CASSDRRGRREVYEQYF
size: NA; V: TRBV18; CDR3: CASSPGRNNYGYTF
size: many; V: TRBV7-7; CDR3: CASSLDTGNSNQPQHF
size: NA; V: TRBV5-1; CDR3: CASSLVTSGGTGELFF
size: NA; V: TRBV10-2; CDR3: CASSADRGRDGYTF
size: once; V: TRBV2; CDR3: CASSEEGVYEQFF
size: few; V: TRBV5-6; CDR3: CASSLMAGVSGNTIYF
size: NA; V: TRBV7-2; CDR3: CASSAGQLGTEAFF
size: NA; V: TRBV19; CDR3: CASSVTGTANSPLHF
size: NA; V: TRBV2; CDR3: CASRARDARGRGELFF
size: NA; V: TRBV18; CDR3: CASSPGAGGADTQYF
size: many; V: TRBV5-6; CDR3: CASSPPDVSGYTF